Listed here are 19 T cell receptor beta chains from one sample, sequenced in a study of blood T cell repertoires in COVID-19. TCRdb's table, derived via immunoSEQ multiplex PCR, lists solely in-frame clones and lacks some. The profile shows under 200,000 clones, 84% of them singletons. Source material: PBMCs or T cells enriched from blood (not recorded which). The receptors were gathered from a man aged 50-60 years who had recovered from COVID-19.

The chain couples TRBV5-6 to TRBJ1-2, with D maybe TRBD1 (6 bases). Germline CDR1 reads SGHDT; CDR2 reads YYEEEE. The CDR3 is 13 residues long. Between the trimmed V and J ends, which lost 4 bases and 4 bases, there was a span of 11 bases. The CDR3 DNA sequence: TGTGCCAGCAGCCCGCGGGGGCGCTATGGCTACACCTTC. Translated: CASSPRGRYGYTF.

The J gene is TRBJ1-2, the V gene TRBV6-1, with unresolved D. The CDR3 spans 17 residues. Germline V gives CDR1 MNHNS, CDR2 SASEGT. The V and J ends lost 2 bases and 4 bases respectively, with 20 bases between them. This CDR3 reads CASSESPVTPGAYGYTF. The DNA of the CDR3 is TGTGCCAGCAGTGAATCCCCAGTAACTCCAGGTGCCTATGGCTACACCTTC.

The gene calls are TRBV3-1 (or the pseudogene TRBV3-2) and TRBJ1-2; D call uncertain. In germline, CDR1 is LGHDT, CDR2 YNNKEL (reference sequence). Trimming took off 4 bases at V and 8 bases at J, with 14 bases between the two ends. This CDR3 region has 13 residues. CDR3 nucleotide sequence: TGTGCCAGCAGCCCCTCATACGAGGGCGGCTACACCTTC. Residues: CASSPSYEGGYTF.

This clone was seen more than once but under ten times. DNA for the CDR3: TGTGCCAGCAGCCCCGGACTAGCGGCCTACGAGCAGTACTTC. It specifies CASSPGLAAYEQYF. The chain links TRBV11-2 to TRBJ2-7; TRBD2 agrees at 10 bases. The V segment lost 5 bases and the J segment 2 bases; nucleotides outside the gene matches: 3. The germline gives CDR1 SGHAT, CDR2 FQNNGV. The CDR3 sequence is 14 residues long.

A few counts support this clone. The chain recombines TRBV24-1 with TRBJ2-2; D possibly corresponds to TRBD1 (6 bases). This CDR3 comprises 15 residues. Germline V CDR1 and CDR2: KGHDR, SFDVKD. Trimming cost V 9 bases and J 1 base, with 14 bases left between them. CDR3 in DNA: TGTGCCACCTCTCACAGGGAGAGGAACACCGGGGAGCTGTTTTTT. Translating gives CATSHRERNTGELFF.

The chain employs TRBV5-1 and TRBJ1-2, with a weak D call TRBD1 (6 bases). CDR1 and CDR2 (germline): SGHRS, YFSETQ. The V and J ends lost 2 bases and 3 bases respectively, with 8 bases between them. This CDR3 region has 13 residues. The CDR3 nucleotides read TGCGCCAGCAGCTTTTCAGGGGACTATGGCTACACCTTC. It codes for CASSFSGDYGYTF.

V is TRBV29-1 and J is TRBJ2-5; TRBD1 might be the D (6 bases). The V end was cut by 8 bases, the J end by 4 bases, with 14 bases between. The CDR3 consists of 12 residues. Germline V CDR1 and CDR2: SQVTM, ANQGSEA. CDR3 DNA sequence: TGCAGCATACTTCAAGGGGGAGAGACCCAGTACTTC. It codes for CSILQGGETQYF. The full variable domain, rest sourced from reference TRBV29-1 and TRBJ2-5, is SAVISQKPSRDICQRGTSLTIQCQVDSQVTMMFWYRQQPGQSLTLIATANQGSEATYESGFVIDKFPISRPNLTFSTLTVSNMSPEDSSIYLCSILQGGETQYFGPGTRLLVL.

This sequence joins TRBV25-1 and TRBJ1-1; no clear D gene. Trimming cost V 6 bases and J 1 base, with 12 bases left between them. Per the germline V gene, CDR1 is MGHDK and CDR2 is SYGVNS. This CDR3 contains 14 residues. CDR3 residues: CASRDDGRNTEAFF. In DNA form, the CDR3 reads TGTGCCAGCAGGGATGACGGGAGGAACACTGAAGCTTTCTTT.

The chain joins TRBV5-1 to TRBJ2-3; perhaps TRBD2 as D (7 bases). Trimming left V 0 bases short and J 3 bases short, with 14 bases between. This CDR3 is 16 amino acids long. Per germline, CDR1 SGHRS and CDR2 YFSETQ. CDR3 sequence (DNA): TGCGCCAGCAGCTTGGTTGGCGGGGGCCCAACAGATACGCAGTATTTT. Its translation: CASSLVGGGPTDTQYF.

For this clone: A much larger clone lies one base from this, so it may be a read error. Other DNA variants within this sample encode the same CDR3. Here the CDR3 reads CASSARDSLSSYNEQFF. The CDR3, as DNA: TGTGCCAGTAGCGCCCGGGACAGTCTTAGCTCCTACAATGAGCAGTTCTTC. The J gene is TRBJ2-1, the V gene TRBV9, with 7 bases aligning to TRBD1. This CDR3 has 17 residues. Germline loops: CDR1 SGDLS, CDR2 YYNGEE.

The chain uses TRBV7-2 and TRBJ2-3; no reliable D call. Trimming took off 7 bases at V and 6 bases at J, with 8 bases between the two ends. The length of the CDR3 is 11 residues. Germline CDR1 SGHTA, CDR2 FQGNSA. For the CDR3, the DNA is TGTGCCAGCACCCTCCGGGATACGCAGTATTTT. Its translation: CASTLRDTQYF.

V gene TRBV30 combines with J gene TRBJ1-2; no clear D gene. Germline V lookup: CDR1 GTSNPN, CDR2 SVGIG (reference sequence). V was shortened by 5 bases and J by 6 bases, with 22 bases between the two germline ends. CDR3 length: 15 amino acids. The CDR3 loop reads CAWCTPGPGDDGYTF. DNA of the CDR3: TGTGCCTGGTGTACTCCGGGTCCCGGGGATGATGGCTACACCTTC.

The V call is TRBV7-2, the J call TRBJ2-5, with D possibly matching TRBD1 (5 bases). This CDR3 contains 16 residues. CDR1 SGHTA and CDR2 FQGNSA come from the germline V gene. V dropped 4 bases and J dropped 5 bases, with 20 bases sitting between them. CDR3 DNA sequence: TGTGCCAGCAGCTCCCCGGGCAGGGAAGGGCGGGAGACCCAGTACTTC. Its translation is CASSSPGREGRETQYF. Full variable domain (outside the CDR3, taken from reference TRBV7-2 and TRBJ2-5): GAGVSQSPSNKVTEKGKDVELRCDPISGHTALYWYRQSLGQGLEFLIYFQGNSAPDKSGLPSDRFSAERTGGSVSTLTIQRTQQEDSAVYLCASSSPGREGRETQYFGPGTRLLVL.

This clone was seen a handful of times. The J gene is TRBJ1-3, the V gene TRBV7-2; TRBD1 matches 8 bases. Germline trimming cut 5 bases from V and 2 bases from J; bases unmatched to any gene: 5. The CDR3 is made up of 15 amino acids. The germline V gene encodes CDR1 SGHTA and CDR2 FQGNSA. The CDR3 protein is CASSPRDRTGNTIYF. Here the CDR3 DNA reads TGTGCCAGCAGCCCTCGGGACAGGACTGGAAACACCATATATTTT.

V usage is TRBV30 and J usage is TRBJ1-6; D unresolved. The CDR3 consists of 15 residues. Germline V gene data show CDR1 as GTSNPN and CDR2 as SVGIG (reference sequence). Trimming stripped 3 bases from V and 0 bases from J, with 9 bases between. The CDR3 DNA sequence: TGTGCCTGGAGCCGGTCTAGCTCCTATAATTCACCCCTCCACTTT. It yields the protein CAWSRSSSYNSPLHF.

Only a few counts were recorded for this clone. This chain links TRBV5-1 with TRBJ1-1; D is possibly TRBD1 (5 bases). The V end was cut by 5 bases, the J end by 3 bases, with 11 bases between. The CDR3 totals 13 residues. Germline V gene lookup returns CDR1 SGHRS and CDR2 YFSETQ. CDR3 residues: CASRSGFYTEAFF. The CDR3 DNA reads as TGCGCCAGCAGATCAGGGTTCTACACTGAAGCTTTCTTT.

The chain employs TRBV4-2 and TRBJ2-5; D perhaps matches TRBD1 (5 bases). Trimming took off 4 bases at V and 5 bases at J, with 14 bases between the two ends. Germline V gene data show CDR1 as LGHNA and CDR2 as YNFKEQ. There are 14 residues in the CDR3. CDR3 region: CASSPDQGSETQYF. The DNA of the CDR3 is TGTGCCAGCAGCCCCGACCAGGGTTCGGAGACCCAGTACTTC.

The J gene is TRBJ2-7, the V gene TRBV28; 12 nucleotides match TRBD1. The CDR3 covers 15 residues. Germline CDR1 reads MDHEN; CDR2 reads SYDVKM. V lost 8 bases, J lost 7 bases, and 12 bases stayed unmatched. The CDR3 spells CASRGGGQGAREQYF. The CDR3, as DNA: TGTGCCAGCCGAGGGGGGGGACAGGGGGCGAGGGAGCAGTACTTC.

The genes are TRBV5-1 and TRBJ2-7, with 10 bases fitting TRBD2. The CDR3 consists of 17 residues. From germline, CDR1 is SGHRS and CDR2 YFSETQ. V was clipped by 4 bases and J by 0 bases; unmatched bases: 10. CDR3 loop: CASSPGVAGGLSYEQYF. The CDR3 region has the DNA TGCGCCAGCAGCCCTGGGGTAGCGGGGGGCCTCTCCTACGAGCAGTACTTC.